The source of this T cell receptor beta chain is a study of blood T cell repertoires in COVID-19. Whole-study context: Collection of acute and convalescent COVID-19 samples took place in the United States, Italy and Spain. From T cells, B-cell-depleted T cells, or PBMCs came the material, which was cDNA or gDNA.

Sequenced by immunoSEQ multiplex PCR; TCRdb stores in-frame clones only, minus some. Seen here are 230,000 or so clones, around 90% observed once, and the top ten hold 2.1%. V was trimmed by 0 bases and J by 5 bases, leaving 13 bases between them. CDR1 and CDR2 (germline): WNHNN, SYGVQD (reference sequence). The CDR3 length is 16 residues. This clone appeared a single time. The V call is TRBV10-1, the J call TRBJ2-2, with a weak D call TRBD2 (5 bases). What was sequenced was peripheral blood. The source of this sequence is a woman aged 55-69 years with COVID-19, enrolled during active disease. CDR3 DNA sequence: TGCGCCAGCAGTGAGTCCTGGGGATGGGAGACCGGGGAGCTGTTTTTT. Residues: CASSESWGWETGELFF.